The sequence of this T cell receptor beta chain was determined in a study of blood T cell repertoires in COVID-19 (dated by TCRdb to between 2020 and 2021). About the full investigation: The collaborator samples originated in the United States, Italy and Spain and spanned the acute and convalescent phases of COVID-19. HLA class I and class II types, where available, came from metadata supplied by the sample provider rather than from assay-based typing. The material from the prospective study consisted of cDNA or gDNA derived from T cells, B-cell-depleted T cells, or PBMCs. Subjects who had been exposed to COVID-19, were actively infected with it, or had recovered from it provided the deeply sampled blood TCRbeta repertoires that made up the dataset. Samples came from the ongoing ImmuneRACE study (first 160 participants) plus 1,254 subjects from 6 global collaborators. A de-identified subject ID, COVID-19 status, age in years and sex were almost always included in the sample metadata. The repertoires were released in a freely available public database intended as a resource for research on the immune response to SARS-CoV-2.

Study-wide conclusions, independent of this receptor: How much clinical and demographic metadata was included differed by source and by participant, and the metadata was provided uncurated.

TCRbeta CDR3 regions were amplified from genomic DNA by means of the immunoSEQ Assay, a bias-controlled multiplex PCR. The paper's data handling went like this. The number of nucleated cells in each sample was estimated from the amplification of reference gene primers within the assay. To quantify the absolute abundance of each unique TCRbeta CDR3 rearrangement, sequence reads were collapsed and filtered. For each sample, productive Simpson clonality was calculated as the square root of Simpson's diversity index across productive rearrangements. The table comes from immuneACCESS by way of TCRdb, which keeps in-frame sequences with V and J called. Part of the clones is missing from these tables; in studies checked, under half for an unresolved V gene and the rest for unknown reasons. That table furnishes V, J and clone size, whereas the DNA furnished D and trimming. Present in this sample are roughly 210,000 clones, around 90% of which were seen just once. The biggest ten clones account for 1.5% to 2% of the sample.

Whole blood was collected in K2EDTA tubes by collaborating institutions according to the institutions' own protocols. For TCRbeta analysis, collaborators shipped samples as frozen whole blood, isolated PBMCs, or DNA extracted from either of those sample types. A remark on this clone: There is no known antigen for this receptor. The sample holds no much larger clone one base away, and base qualities are not on file.

Reading the germline V gene gives CDR1 MNHNS and CDR2 SASEGT. From the cysteine through the phenylalanine, the CDR3 covers 16 amino acids. Just CDR3 DNA is preserved here, 48 bases in frame from base 1. Trimming at the junction amounts to 2 bases on V and 6 bases on J, and the germline ends lie 17 bases apart. The chain is assembled from TRBV6-1 and TRBJ2-1, with TRBD1 as a weak D call on 5 bases. The receptor comes from an older man with acute or convalescent COVID-19. The specimen sequenced was peripheral blood. The nucleotide sequence reads TGTGCCAGCAGTGAATTTCTTATTGGCCAGGGCAATGAGCAGTTCTTC. This encodes CASSEFLIGQGNEQFF.